This T cell receptor (beta chain) was profiled in a study of T cell responses to AZD1222 COVID-19 vaccine. Data came from immunoSEQ multiplex PCR; TCRdb stores just in-frame clones and leaves some out. The sample contains 100,000 to 140,000 clones, around nine tenths of which appear only once. This CDR3 is built from 15 residues. Germline assignment: CDR1 SNHLY and CDR2 FYNNEI. V lost 1 base and J 0 bases, leaving 9 bases between the germline ends. On this clone: Its target is unknown.

Second-dose schedules of about 4 or about 12 weeks were combined. Study results and caveats: Among vaccine-associated CD4 TCRs, coverage spanned spike, with dominance at 160-218 and 743-854. Researchers took repertoire samples only after the peak T cell response had come.

The sequences come from peripheral blood, collected 28 days after the second AZD1222 dose. V and J are TRBV2 and TRBJ1-2; D uncertain. This TCR was recovered from an adult who received the AZD1222 COVID-19 vaccine. The DNA of the CDR3 is TGTGCCAGCAGTGAAGGGGCCGTTTCTAACTATGGCTACACCTTC. This translates into CASSEGAVSNYGYTF.